This T cell receptor beta chain was recorded in a study of Graves' ophthalmopathy and Graves' hyperthyroidism. Findings and caveats of the study: The majority of expanded thyroid clonotypes above 0.001 frequency also occurred in blood.

None of the included patients had other autoimmune diseases, uncontrolled infections, pregnancy or lactation, as these led to exclusion. Diagnosis relied on clinical symptoms, serum thyroxine, TRAb, thyroid ultrasound and orbital computed tomography. This clonotype has ten or more counts. As yet, its antigen is unknown. Deletions cut 3 bases from V and 2 bases from J, with 14 bases between. The germline CDR1 and CDR2 sequences are LNHNV and YYDKDF (reference sequence). The CDR3 has 15 residues. The authors amplified TCR beta CDR3 regions, and they did so from RNA transcripts for repertoire sequencing. RT-PCR was first run with HTBI primers, then multiplex PCR in a second round. Via MiXCR, TCRdb re-called the multiplex PCR reads, giving one row per CDR3 protein. Altogether about 1.2 million distinct CDR3 sequences are present, roughly two fifths being singletons, with the ten largest covering 11%.

This TCR came from an adult man with Graves' hyperthyroidism. The sample consisted of peripheral blood or thyroid tissue (not recorded which). The J gene is TRBJ2-7, the V gene TRBV15, with D perhaps matching TRBD2 (6 bases). CDR3 amino acids: CATSRNIAVPYEQYF. CDR3 in DNA: TGTGCCACCAGCAGGAATATAGCGGTACCCTACGAGCAGTACTTC.